Included here is one TCR beta chain sequence, with context. These data originate in a study of blood T cell repertoires in COVID-19. Under the authors' procedure: Estimation of nucleated cell counts was performed using reference gene primer amplification. Only in-frame clones appear in the TCRdb table, and some are missing; sequencing was by immunoSEQ multiplex PCR. D and trimming were read from the DNA, whereas the V and J calls and clone size are those reported in that table. The sample lists 270,000 or so clones, 88% occurring once. The length of the CDR3 is 14 residues. With V trimmed by 4 bases and J by 4 bases, 3 bases remained unmatched. Germline CDR1 and CDR2: SEHNR and FQNEAQ (reference sequence). Enrolled through a virtual design, the participants were between roughly 18 and 100 years of age and came from some 25 US areas. Assignment of participants to cohorts was predicated upon participant-reported clinical history.

The clonotype was recovered from a woman between 35 and 50 years old with acute COVID-19. Specimen: PBMCs or T cells enriched from blood (not recorded which). This chain links TRBV7-9 with TRBJ2-2, with 7 nucleotides matching TRBD1. The chain's CDR3 is CASSSHRGTGELFF. In DNA, the CDR3 is TGTGCCAGCAGCTCACACAGGGGCACCGGGGAGCTGTTTTTT.